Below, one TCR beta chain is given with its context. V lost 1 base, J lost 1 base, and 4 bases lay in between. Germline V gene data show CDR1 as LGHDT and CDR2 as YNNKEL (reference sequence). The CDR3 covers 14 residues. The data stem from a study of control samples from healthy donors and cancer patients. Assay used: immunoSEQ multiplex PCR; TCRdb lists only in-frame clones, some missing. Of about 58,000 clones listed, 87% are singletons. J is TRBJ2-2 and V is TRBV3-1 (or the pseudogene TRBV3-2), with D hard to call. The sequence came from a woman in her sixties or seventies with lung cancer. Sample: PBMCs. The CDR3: CASSQVGNTGELFF. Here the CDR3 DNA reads TGTGCCAGCAGCCAAGTTGGGAACACCGGGGAGCTGTTTTTT.